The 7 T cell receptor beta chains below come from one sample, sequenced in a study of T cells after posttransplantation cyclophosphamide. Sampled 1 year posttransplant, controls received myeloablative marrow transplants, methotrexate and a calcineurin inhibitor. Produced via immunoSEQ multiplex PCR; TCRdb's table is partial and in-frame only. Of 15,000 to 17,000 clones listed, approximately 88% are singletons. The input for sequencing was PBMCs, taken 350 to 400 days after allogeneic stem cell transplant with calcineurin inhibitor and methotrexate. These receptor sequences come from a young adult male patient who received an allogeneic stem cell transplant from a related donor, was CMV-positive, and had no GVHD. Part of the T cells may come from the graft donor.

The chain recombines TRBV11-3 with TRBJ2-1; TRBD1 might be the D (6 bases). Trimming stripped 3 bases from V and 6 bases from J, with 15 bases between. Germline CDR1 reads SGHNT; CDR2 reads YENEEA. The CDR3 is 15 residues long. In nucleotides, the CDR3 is TGTGCCAGCAGCTTGGGACAACCAGGGTCCAATGAGCAGTTCTTC. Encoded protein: CASSLGQPGSNEQFF.

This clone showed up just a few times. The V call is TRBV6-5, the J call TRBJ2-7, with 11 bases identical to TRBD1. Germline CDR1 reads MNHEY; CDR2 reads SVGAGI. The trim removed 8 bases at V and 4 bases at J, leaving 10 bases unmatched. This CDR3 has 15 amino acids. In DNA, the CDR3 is TGTGCCAGCTTAACCCCGGGACAGGGGGAGTACGAGCAGTACTTC. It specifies CASLTPGQGEYEQYF.

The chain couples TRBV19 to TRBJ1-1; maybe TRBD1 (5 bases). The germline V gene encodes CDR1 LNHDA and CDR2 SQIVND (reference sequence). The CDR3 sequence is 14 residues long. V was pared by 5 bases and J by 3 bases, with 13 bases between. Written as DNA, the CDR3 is TGTGCCAGTAGTCCCCGTCGGGGGTACACTGAAGCTTTCTTT. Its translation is CASSPRRGYTEAFF.

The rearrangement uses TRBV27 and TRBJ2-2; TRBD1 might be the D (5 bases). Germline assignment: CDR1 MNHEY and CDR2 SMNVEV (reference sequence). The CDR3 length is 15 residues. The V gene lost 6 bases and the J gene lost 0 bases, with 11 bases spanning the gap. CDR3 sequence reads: CASRPQGSNTGELFF. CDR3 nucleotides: TGTGCCAGCAGACCCCAGGGATCGAACACCGGGGAGCTGTTTTTT.

Here the CDR3 reads CASSLGDRGRSEQFF. The CDR3 bases are TGTGCCAGCAGCCTGGGGGACAGGGGGCGCAGTGAGCAGTTCTTC. This chain links TRBV5-4 with TRBJ2-1; TRBD1 agrees at 12 bases. The length of the CDR3 is 15 residues. With V trimmed by 4 bases and J by 9 bases, 8 bases remained unmatched. Germline V lookup: CDR1 SGHNT, CDR2 YYREEE (reference sequence).

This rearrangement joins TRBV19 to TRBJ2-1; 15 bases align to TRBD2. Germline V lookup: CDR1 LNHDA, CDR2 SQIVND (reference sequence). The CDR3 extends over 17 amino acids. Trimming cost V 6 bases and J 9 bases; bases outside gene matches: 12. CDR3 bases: TGTGCCAGTAGGCTCACTATCGGACTAGCGGGGGGGAGTGAGCAGTTCTTC. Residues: CASRLTIGLAGGSEQFF.

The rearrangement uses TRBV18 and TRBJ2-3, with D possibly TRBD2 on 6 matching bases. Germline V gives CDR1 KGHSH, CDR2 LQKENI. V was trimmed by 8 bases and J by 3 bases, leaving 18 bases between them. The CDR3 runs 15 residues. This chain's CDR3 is CASQPAGKGTDTQYF. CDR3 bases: TGTGCCAGCCAACCGGCGGGAAAGGGAACAGATACGCAGTATTTT. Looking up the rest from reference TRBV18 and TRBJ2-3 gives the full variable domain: NAGVMQNPRHLVRRRGQEARLRCSPMKGHSHVYWYRQLPEEGLKFMVYLQKENIIDESGMPKERFSAEFPKEGPSILRIQQVVRGDSAAYFCASQPAGKGTDTQYFGPGTRLTVL.